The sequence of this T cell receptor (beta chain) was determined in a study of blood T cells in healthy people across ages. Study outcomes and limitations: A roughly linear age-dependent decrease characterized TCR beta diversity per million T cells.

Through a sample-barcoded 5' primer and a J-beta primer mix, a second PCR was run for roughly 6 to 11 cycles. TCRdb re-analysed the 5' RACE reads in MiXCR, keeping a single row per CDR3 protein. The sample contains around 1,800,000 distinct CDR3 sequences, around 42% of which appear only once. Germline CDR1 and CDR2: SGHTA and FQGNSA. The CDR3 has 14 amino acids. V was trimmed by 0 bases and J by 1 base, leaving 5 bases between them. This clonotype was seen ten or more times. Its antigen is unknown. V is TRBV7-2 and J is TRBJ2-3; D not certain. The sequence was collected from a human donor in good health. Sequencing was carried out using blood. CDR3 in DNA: TGTGCCAGCAGCTTAGCAGAGGGCACAGATACGCAGTATTTT. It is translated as CASSLAEGTDTQYF.